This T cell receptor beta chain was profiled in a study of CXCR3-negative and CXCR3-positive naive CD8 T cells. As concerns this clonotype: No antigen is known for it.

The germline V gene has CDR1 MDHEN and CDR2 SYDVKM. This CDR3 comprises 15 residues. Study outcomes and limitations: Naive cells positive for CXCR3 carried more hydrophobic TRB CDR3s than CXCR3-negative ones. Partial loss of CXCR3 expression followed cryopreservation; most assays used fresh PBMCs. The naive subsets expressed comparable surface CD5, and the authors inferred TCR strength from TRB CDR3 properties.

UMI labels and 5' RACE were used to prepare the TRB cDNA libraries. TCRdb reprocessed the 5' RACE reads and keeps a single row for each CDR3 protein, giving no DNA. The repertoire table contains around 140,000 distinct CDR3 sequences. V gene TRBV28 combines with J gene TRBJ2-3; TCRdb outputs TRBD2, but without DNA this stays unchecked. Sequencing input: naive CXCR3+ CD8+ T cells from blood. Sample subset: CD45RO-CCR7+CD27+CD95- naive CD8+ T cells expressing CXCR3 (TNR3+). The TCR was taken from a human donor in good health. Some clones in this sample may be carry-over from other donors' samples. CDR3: CASSLLAGGRDTQYF.